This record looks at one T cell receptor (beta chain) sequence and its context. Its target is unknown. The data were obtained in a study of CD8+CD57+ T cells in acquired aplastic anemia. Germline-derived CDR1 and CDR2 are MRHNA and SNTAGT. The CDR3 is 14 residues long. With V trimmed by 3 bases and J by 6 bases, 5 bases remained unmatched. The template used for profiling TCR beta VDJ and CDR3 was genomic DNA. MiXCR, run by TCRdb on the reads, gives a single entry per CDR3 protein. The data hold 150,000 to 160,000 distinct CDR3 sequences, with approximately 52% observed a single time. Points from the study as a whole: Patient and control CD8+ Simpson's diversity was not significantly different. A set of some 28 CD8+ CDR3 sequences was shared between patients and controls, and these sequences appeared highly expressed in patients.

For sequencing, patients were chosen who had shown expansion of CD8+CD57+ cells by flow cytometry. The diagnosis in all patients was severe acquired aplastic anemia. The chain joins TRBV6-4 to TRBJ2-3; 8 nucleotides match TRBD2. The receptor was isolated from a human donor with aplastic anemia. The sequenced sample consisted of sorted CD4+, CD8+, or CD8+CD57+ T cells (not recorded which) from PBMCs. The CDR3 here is CASSEGGGQDTQYF. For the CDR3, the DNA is TGTGCCAGCAGTGAAGGCGGGGGGCAGGATACGCAGTATTTT.